These 28 T cell receptor beta chains were sequenced from one sample in a study of shared clonotypes between healthy human individuals. The method was immunoSEQ multiplex PCR; TCRdb's version includes in-frame clones alone and lacks a portion of them. The sample has roughly 1 million clones, roughly 70% seen once. The specimen was memory CD4+ T cells sorted from blood. Subset of the sample: CD45RA-negative fraction. The source is a man aged 18 to 30 in good health.

The J gene is TRBJ1-3, the V gene TRBV19; D ambiguous. V lost 3 bases and J 3 bases, leaving 12 bases between the germline ends. Germline V gene lookup returns CDR1 LNHDA and CDR2 SQIVND (reference sequence). CDR3 length: 15 residues. The CDR3 DNA reads TGTGCCAGTAGTATCCCAACACAGCGTGGAAACACCATATATTTT. As protein: CASSIPTQRGNTIYF.

In DNA, the CDR3 is TGCGCCAGCAGCTTGAGCCCTGGGATCTATGGCTACACCTTC. This translates into CASSLSPGIYGYTF. The rearrangement joins TRBV5-1 to TRBJ1-2; D unclear. Trimming left V 1 base short and J 4 bases short, with 11 bases between. The CDR3 has 14 amino acids. Germline CDR1 SGHRS, CDR2 YFSETQ.

The rearrangement uses TRBV6-5 and TRBJ2-7, with a possible D match to TRBD1 (6 bases). V was cut by 6 bases and J by 4 bases, with 16 bases left in between. The germline CDR1 and CDR2 sequences are MNHEY and SVGAGI. The CDR3 spans 14 residues. The CDR3 region is CASRARTESYEQYF. The CDR3, as DNA: TGTGCCAGCAGGGCACGGACAGAATCTTACGAGCAGTACTTC.

This clone was seen a handful of times. Other nucleotide sequences in the sample specify the same CDR3. This sequence joins TRBV30 and TRBJ1-3; tentative D call: TRBD1 (6 bases). CDR3 length: 13 residues. Germline values: CDR1 GTSNPN, CDR2 SVGIG (reference sequence). Trimming took 0 bases from V and 4 from J, leaving 7 bases between them. In nucleotides, the CDR3 is TGTGCCTGGAGTGTACAGGGAGGAAACACCATATATTTT. Amino acids: CAWSVQGGNTIYF.

DNA of the CDR3: TGCGCCAGCAGACGACAGGGGAACACTGAAGCTTTCTTT. Translating gives CASRRQGNTEAFF. The J gene is TRBJ1-1, the V gene TRBV5-1; 7 nucleotides match TRBD1. CDR3 length equals 13 residues. CDR1 and CDR2 (germline): SGHRS, YFSETQ. Trimming cost V 5 bases and J 1 base; bases outside gene matches: 2.

This clone was found a few times. The chain employs TRBV9 and TRBJ2-2; 7 positions agree with TRBD1. The CDR3 runs 14 residues. CDR1 and CDR2 from the germline V gene are SGDLS and YYNGEE. V gave up 4 bases and J gave up 6 bases; unmatched junction bases: 6. CDR3 in DNA: TGTGCCAGCAGCAGGGGGCCGACTCCCGGGGAGCTGTTTTTT. This codes for CASSRGPTPGELFF.

The chain recombines TRBV27 with TRBJ2-5; TRBD1 or TRBD2 may be the D gene (5 bases each). The V gene's germline CDR1 is MNHEY and CDR2 SMNVEV (reference sequence). Between the trimmed V and J ends, which lost 2 bases and 0 bases, there was a span of 16 bases. This CDR3 contains 17 residues. The CDR3 loop reads CASSLGTKGIYQETQYF. DNA for the CDR3: TGTGCCAGCAGTTTAGGGACCAAAGGAATCTACCAAGAGACCCAGTACTTC.

A few counts support this clone. The V gene is TRBV21-1, the J gene TRBJ1-4. TRBV21-1 is described as a pseudogene. The CDR3 runs 15 residues. CDR3 protein: CASSSSGQQNEKLFF. CDR3 nucleotide sequence: TGTGCCAGCAGCAGTTCGGGGCAGCAGAATGAAAAACTGTTTTTT.

This clone was seen many times. The chain employs TRBV19 and TRBJ1-3; TRBD1 agrees at 7 bases. The CDR3 length is 16 residues. Looked up from germline, CDR1 is LNHDA and CDR2 is SQIVND (reference sequence). V trimming: 7 bases; J trimming: 0 bases; junction bases outside the gene matches: 9. The DNA of the CDR3 is TGTGCCAGTATCGACAGGGAAGAACGCTCTGGAAACACCATATATTTT. Translated, it gives CASIDREERSGNTIYF.

Comment on this clone: A much more abundant neighbour one base away suggests this may be a read error. Different DNA sequences within this sample yield the same CDR3. The chain employs TRBV29-1 and TRBJ2-3; TRBD2 is a possible D gene (5 bases). The CDR3 is made up of 15 amino acids. CDR1 and CDR2 (germline): SQVTM, ANQGSEA. Trimming cost V 2 bases and J 1 base, with 13 bases left between them. This CDR3 reads CSVELYSARTDTQYF. The CDR3 DNA follows: TGCAGCGTTGAACTATATAGCGCCCGCACAGATACGCAGTATTTT.

A note on this clone: At the DNA level, this CDR3 is encoded by other sequences in the same sample as well. This chain joins TRBV5-1 and TRBJ2-7, with D perhaps assigned TRBD1 or TRBD2 (6 bases each). Trimming shortened V by 0 bases and J by 6 bases, and 10 bases separated the two germline ends. Germline V gene lookup returns CDR1 SGHRS and CDR2 YFSETQ. The CDR3 has 13 residues. CDR3 bases: TGCGCCAGCAGCTTGGATGGGGGGCTCGAGCAGTACTTC. Translated, it gives CASSLDGGLEQYF.

A single count supports this clone. This chain connects TRBV14 to TRBJ2-5; D unresolved. The germline CDR1 and CDR2 sequences are SGHDN and FVKESK. The CDR3 covers 13 residues. With 2 bases removed from V and 0 bases from J, the gap between germline ends came to 4 bases. For the CDR3, the DNA is TGTGCCAGCAGCCAAATAAACCAAGAGACCCAGTACTTC. It codes for CASSQINQETQYF. The whole variable domain, filled in from reference TRBV14 and TRBJ2-5, reads EAGVTQFPSHSVIEKGQTVTLRCDPISGHDNLYWYRRVMGKEIKFLLHFVKESKQDESGMPNNRFLAERTGGTYSTLKVQPAELEDSGVYFCASSQINQETQYFGPGTRLLVL.

V and J are TRBV19 and TRBJ2-3; 13 nucleotides align to TRBD2. V shed 11 bases and J 0 bases; nucleotides not matched to a gene: 17. From germline, CDR1 is LNHDA and CDR2 SQIVND (reference sequence). The CDR3 is 19 amino acids. CDR3 residues: CASHPRRLAGGGSTDTQYF. CDR3 DNA: TGTGCCTCCCACCCCCGGCGACTAGCGGGGGGCGGTAGCACAGATACGCAGTATTTT.

The table lists this clone with a few counts. V is TRBV30 and J is TRBJ2-1; the match to TRBD1 covers 7 bases. V lost 2 bases to trimming and J lost 7 bases; unmatched junction nucleotides: 2. The CDR3 runs 12 residues. The germline V gene encodes CDR1 GTSNPN and CDR2 SVGIG (reference sequence). The DNA for the CDR3 is TGTGCCTGGAGTAGCAGGGGGAATGAGCAGTTCTTC. As protein: CAWSSRGNEQFF.

V gene TRBV10-3 combines with J gene TRBJ1-4, with TRBD1 matching over 8 bases. The CDR3 length is 15 residues. V was pared by 6 bases and J by 0 bases, with 3 bases of the junction left unmatched. In germline, CDR1 is ENHRY, CDR2 SYGVKD. CDR3 bases: TGTGCCATCAGCACAGGGGGGGCAACTAATGAAAAACTGTTTTTT. Its translation: CAISTGGATNEKLFF.

The chain carries TRBV6-5 and TRBJ1-1; no clear D gene. V gave up 5 bases and J gave up 1 base, with 5 bases separating them. The V gene's germline CDR1 is MNHEY and CDR2 SVGAGI. The CDR3 runs to 12 residues. CDR3 residues: CASSMGNTEAFF. The DNA of the CDR3 is TGTGCCAGCAGTATGGGGAACACTGAAGCTTTCTTT.

The chain combines TRBV5-4 with TRBJ2-5, with 7 bases that match TRBD2. This CDR3 comprises 17 residues. Germline assignment: CDR1 SGHNT and CDR2 YYREEE (reference sequence). The V gene end was trimmed by 0 bases and the J gene end by 5 bases; junction bases not matched to a gene: 13. CDR3 bases: TGTGCCAGCAGCTTGGACCCCGGGACTACACGTAAGGAGACCCAGTACTTC. Its translation is CASSLDPGTTRKETQYF. Supplemented by reference TRBV5-4 and TRBJ2-5, the full variable domain reads ETGVTQSPTHLIKTRGQQVTLRCSSQSGHNTVSWYQQALGQGPQFIFQYYREEENGRGNFPPRFSGLQFPNYSSELNVNALELDDSALYLCASSLDPGTTRKETQYFGPGTRLLVL.

This chain joins TRBV5-6 and TRBJ2-7, with 7 nucleotides matching TRBD1. The CDR3 loop spans 13 amino acids. Germline CDR1 and CDR2: SGHDT and YYEEEE. V gave up 2 bases and J gave up 3 bases; unmatched junction bases: 2. The DNA of the CDR3 is TGTGCCAGCAGCTTCGGACAGGTCTACGAGCAGTACTTC. It specifies CASSFGQVYEQYF.

V is TRBV6-1 and J is TRBJ2-7, with 10 bases that match TRBD1. The CDR3 covers 14 residues. V was pared by 5 bases and J by 3 bases, with 4 bases of the junction left unmatched. CDR1 MNHNS and CDR2 SASEGT come from the germline V gene. CDR3 coding DNA: TGTGCCAGCAGTCCCGGGACAGGGGACTACGAGCAGTACTTC. This encodes CASSPGTGDYEQYF.

This clone was recorded many times. This chain uses TRBV6-5 with TRBJ1-1; D is possibly TRBD1 (5 bases). In germline, CDR1 is MNHEY, CDR2 SVGAGI. V was trimmed by 6 bases and J by 8 bases, leaving 19 bases between them. There are 14 residues in the CDR3. For the CDR3, the DNA is TGTGCCAGCAGCCTCACTGATGGGGCCTTCGAAGCTTTCTTT. Its protein is CASSLTDGAFEAFF.

The chain employs TRBV6-5 and TRBJ2-7; TRBD2 might be the D (6 bases). Trimming removed 4 bases from V and 3 bases from J, with 16 bases in between. This CDR3 has 15 amino acids. Germline V gene sequence: CDR1 MNHEY, CDR2 SVGAGI. The DNA for the CDR3 is TGTGCCAGCAGTTCCGGGACTCTCTCTAACTACGAGCAGTACTTC. Its protein product is CASSSGTLSNYEQYF.

The sample holds many counts of this clone. V usage is TRBV5-4 and J usage is TRBJ1-1; D is unclear. The CDR3 spans 15 residues. V dropped 0 bases and J dropped 1 base, with 10 bases sitting between them. Germline CDR1 is SGHNT and CDR2 is YYREEE (reference sequence). The CDR3 loop reads CASSLGGRTNTEAFF. The DNA for the CDR3 is TGTGCCAGCAGCTTGGGCGGCCGGACGAACACTGAAGCTTTCTTT.

This chain joins TRBV7-2 and TRBJ2-7, with D possibly being TRBD2 (6 bases). CDR1 and CDR2 (germline): SGHTA, FQGNSA. V was cut by 0 bases and J by 7 bases, with 22 bases left in between. This CDR3 has 17 residues. The CDR3 is CASSLAKFGTSLREQYF. The CDR3 DNA sequence: TGTGCCAGCAGCTTAGCTAAGTTTGGGACTTCCCTACGGGAGCAGTACTTC.

The CDR3 nucleotides read TGTGCCAGCAGCCCGAGGGCCCCCGGCGGGGGCGCCTACAATGAGCAGTTCTTC. Translation gives CASSPRAPGGGAYNEQFF. J is TRBJ2-1 and V is TRBV11-1; maybe TRBD2 (7 bases). With 5 bases removed from V and 2 bases from J, the gap between germline ends came to 22 bases. There are 18 residues in the CDR3. Per the germline V gene, CDR1 is SGHAT and CDR2 is FQDESV (reference sequence). The whole variable domain, filled in from reference TRBV11-1 and TRBJ2-1, reads EAEVAQSPRYKITEKSQAVAFWCDPISGHATLYWYRQILGQGPELLVQFQDESVVDDSQLPKDRFSAERLKGVDSTLKIQPAELGDSAMYLCASSPRAPGGGAYNEQFFGPGTRLTVL.

This clone was seen a single time. V is TRBV5-1 and J is TRBJ1-4; D is undetermined. The CDR3 has 16 amino acids. V shed 2 bases and J shed 8 bases, with 19 bases lying between them. Germline values: CDR1 SGHRS, CDR2 YFSETQ. The DNA for the CDR3 is TGCGCCAGCAGCTTAAGAGGCGGTACCGCTGGCGAAAAACTGTTTTTT. Its protein product is CASSLRGGTAGEKLFF.

This clone was detected a few times. The V gene is TRBV28, the J gene TRBJ1-2; TRBD1 might be the D (5 bases). Deletions cut 5 bases from V and 4 bases from J, with 17 bases between. The CDR3 contains 15 residues. The germline V gene encodes CDR1 MDHEN and CDR2 SYDVKM. In DNA form, the CDR3 reads TGTGCCAGCAGTCCCTTGAATGCTACAGGCTATGGCTACACCTTC. It translates to CASSPLNATGYGYTF.

V and J are TRBV29-1 and TRBJ2-5, with D unclear. There are 13 residues in the CDR3. Germline CDR1 and CDR2: SQVTM and ANQGSEA. The V end was cut by 4 bases, the J end by 5 bases, with 14 bases between. CDR3 bases: TGCAGCGTTGCTGCTTTAAAGGCGGAGACCCAGTACTTC. Its translation: CSVAALKAETQYF.

The rearrangement joins TRBV6-5 to TRBJ2-1; D is possibly TRBD1 or TRBD2 (6 bases each). CDR3 length: 15 residues. V gave up 0 bases and J gave up 8 bases, with 14 bases separating them. CDR1 MNHEY and CDR2 SVGAGI come from the germline V gene. For the CDR3, the DNA is TGTGCCAGCAGTTACTCGGGGGGCGTCGGATATGAGCAGTTCTTC. Protein: CASSYSGGVGYEQFF.